The rows below give T cell receptor beta chains drawn from one sample of a study of OX40 agonist ivuxolimab in advanced cancers. The assay was immunoSEQ multiplex PCR, and TCRdb's table has in-frame clones only and misses some. The table includes tens of thousands of clones, approximately 89% detected once. Sequenced here: CD4+ or CD8+ T cells sorted from blood, sampled in a trial of the OX40 agonist ivuxolimab. These receptors originate from an adult with an advanced solid tumor such as melanoma, head and neck, liver or kidney cancer. The CDR3 runs from the conserved cysteine through the conserved F or W. Each record gives: clone size, J gene, D gene, CDR3 length, V gene, CDR3 protein, CDR3 DNA. A D gene is named only where the DNA matches it firmly. Expanded clones are given a class, and other clones once, few, many or no size at all.

.	TRBJ1-2	.	12	TRBV6-5	CASRGEFYGYTF	TGTGCCAGCAGGGGGGAATTCTATGGCTACACCTTC
.	TRBJ2-7	.	14	TRBV5-4	CASSLGLFSYEQYF	TGTGCCAGCAGCTTGGGGCTTTTCTCCTACGAGCAGTACTTC
once	TRBJ2-5	TRBD1	15	TRBV5-8	CASSRRTGGDETQYF	TGTGCCAGCAGCCGCCGGACAGGGGGCGACGAGACCCAGTACTTC
once	TRBJ2-6	.	16	TRBV2	CANRIQGGSGANVLTF	TGTGCCAACCGAATACAGGGTGGGTCTGGGGCCAACGTCCTGACTTTC
.	TRBJ2-7	TRBD2	14	TRBV5-6	CASSWTSGGYEQYF	TGTGCCAGCAGCTGGACTAGCGGCGGCTACGAGCAGTACTTC
.	TRBJ2-3	.	13	TRBV4-2	CASSQEDRSKQYF	TGTGCCAGCAGCCAAGAAGACAGGTCCAAGCAGTATTTT
.	TRBJ2-1	TRBD2	16	TRBV9	CASSVEGAGAPREQFF	TGTGCCAGCAGCGTAGAGGGAGCGGGAGCCCCCAGGGAGCAGTTCTTC
.	TRBJ1-1	.	13	TRBV11-2	CASSLGGITEAFF	TGTGCCAGCAGCTTAGGAGGGATCACTGAAGCTTTCTTT
.	TRBJ2-3	TRBD1	17	TRBV4-2	CASSQGDRALGTDTQYF	TGTGCCAGCAGCCAAGGCGACAGGGCCCTGGGCACAGATACGCAGTATTTT
.	TRBJ1-1	.	15	TRBV28	CASSASPGMNTEAFF	TGTGCCAGCAGTGCAAGTCCCGGAATGAACACTGAAGCTTTCTTT
.	TRBJ1-1	.	11	TRBV20-1	CSARKPPEAFF	TGCAGTGCTAGAAAACCCCCCGAAGCTTTCTTT
.	TRBJ2-3	.	15	TRBV7-9	CASSLGQPTTDTQYF	TGTGCCAGCAGCTTAGGTCAACCTACGACAGATACGCAGTATTTT
.	TRBJ1-2	.	15	TRBV6-5	CASSYHSLGDYGYTF	TGTGCCAGCAGTTACCACTCACTAGGGGACTATGGCTACACCTTC
.	TRBJ1-5	.	13	TRBV5-6	CASSFGREQPQHF	TGTGCCAGCAGCTTCGGGAGAGAACAGCCCCAGCATTTT
.	TRBJ1-5	TRBD1	16	TRBV28	CASSTWTGGRNQPQHF	TGTGCCAGCAGTACATGGACAGGGGGCCGCAATCAGCCCCAGCATTTT
.	TRBJ2-2	.	13	TRBV28	CGSGGYNTGELFF	TGTGGATCAGGGGGGTATAACACCGGGGAGCTGTTTTTT
.	TRBJ2-1	TRBD2	16	TRBV9	CASSVGSGGSYNEQFF	TGTGCCAGCAGCGTAGGTAGCGGGGGCTCCTACAATGAGCAGTTCTTC
.	TRBJ2-2	.	13	TRBV11-1	CASSVGTIGELFF	TGTGCCAGCAGTGTGGGAACCATCGGGGAGCTGTTTTTT
.	TRBJ1-2	.	14	TRBV19	CASSITSVNYGYTF	TGTGCCAGTAGTATCACATCAGTCAACTATGGCTACACCTTC
.	TRBJ2-2	.	14	TRBV14	CASSHNVGTGELFF	TGTGCCAGCAGCCACAACGTGGGGACCGGGGAGCTGTTTTTT
.	TRBJ1-1	.	16	TRBV4-3	CASSQGVLGRATEAFF	TGCGCCAGCAGCCAAGGGGTTCTGGGGCGAGCCACTGAAGCTTTCTTT
.	TRBJ2-1	.	16	TRBV7-9	CASRYPAGGATHEQFF	TGTGCCAGCAGGTACCCAGCGGGCGGAGCGACCCATGAGCAGTTCTTC
.	TRBJ2-7	TRBD2	15	TRBV4-3	CASSQAAGTTYEQYF	TGCGCCAGCAGCCAAGCCGCAGGGACTACCTACGAGCAGTACTTC
.	TRBJ1-5	.	15	TRBV27	CASSLRYSTNQPQHF	TGTGCCAGCAGTTTAAGGTATTCGACTAATCAGCCCCAGCATTTT